This TCR beta chain was documented in a study of metastatic and nonmetastatic thyroid tumors. All patients reached thyroid surgery having received no treatment beforehand. V dropped 3 bases and J dropped 6 bases, with 20 bases sitting between them. In germline, CDR1 is GTSNPN, CDR2 SVGIG (reference sequence). The CDR3 is 15 amino acids. Via MiXCR, TCRdb re-called the PCR reads. Among tens of thousands of clones listed, roughly 24% were seen once. Only a few counts were recorded for this clone. The rearrangement uses TRBV30 and TRBJ1-2; D perhaps matches TRBD1 (5 bases). The clonotype was recovered from a female donor with papillary thyroid cancer or a benign thyroid nodule (not recorded which). Some clones in this sample may be carry-over from other donors' samples. Input material: tumor tissue. CDR3 in DNA: TGTGCCTGGAGGAATCCAGGGTATGAGGTGAATGGCTACACCTTC. This sequence encodes CAWRNPGYEVNGYTF.